The clone carrying this TCR beta chain was seen repeatedly, ten times or more. TCR beta CDR3 region amplification was performed from RNA transcripts. With the HTBI primer set, the TCR CDR3 went through a first round of RT-PCR. TCRdb re-called the multiplex PCR reads with MiXCR, one entry per CDR3 protein. This sample has fewer than 200,000 distinct CDR3 sequences, with about a sixth found just once. The sample is drawn from a study of T cells in Graves' hyperthyroidism and ophthalmopathy. Overall study context: The blood sample was taken at first diagnosis, before treatment began.

This receptor was taken from a woman aged 45-65 years with Graves' hyperthyroidism. Sequencing input: blood.

CDR3 loop: CASSLRAGAGDTQYF. DNA of the CDR3: TGTGCCAGCAGTTTACGGGCGGGGGCGGGAGATACGCAGTATTTT. The chain combines TRBV12-3 or TRBV12-4 with TRBJ2-3; D is possibly TRBD2 (7 bases). CDR3 length equals 15 residues. The V gene lost 2 bases and the J gene lost 5 bases, with 14 bases spanning the gap.